The rows below give T cell receptor beta chains drawn from one sample of a study of T cells after yellow fever vaccination. TCRdb reanalysed the 5' RACE reads using MiXCR and keeps one entry per CDR3 protein. Among about 550,000 distinct CDR3 sequences listed, 15% to 20% were seen once. This specimen was PBMCs, taken 15 days after the yellow fever booster vaccination. The receptors stem from a man between 25 and 39 years old who received the YFV17D yellow fever vaccine. Both conserved end residues are part of each CDR3. D genes are given only for firm matches. A clone size is listed for some rows: how often the clone was seen (once, few, many), or a class if it is expanded.

V gene	D gene	J gene	clone size	CDR3 protein	CDR3 DNA
TRBV29-1	NA	TRBJ2-1	few	CSDSGGLFNEQFF	TGCAGCGACAGTGGGGGACTTTTCAATGAGCAGTTCTTC
TRBV7-8	NA	TRBJ1-6	NA	CASSLPPDTPFSSYNSPLHF	TGTGCCAGCAGCTTACCACCGGACACCCCTTTCAGCTCCTATAATTCACCCCTCCACTTT
TRBV23-1	NA	TRBJ2-2	NA	CASSRGSTNTGELFF	TGCGCCAGCAGTCGGGGCAGCACGAACACCGGGGAGCTGTTTTTT
TRBV7-6	TRBD2	TRBJ2-5	few	CASSYILSGGSETQYF	TGTGCCAGCAGCTACATACTTTCGGGAGGTAGTGAGACCCAGTACTTC
TRBV15	NA	TRBJ2-7	few	CATSRDQRRTHYEQYF	TGTGCCACCAGCAGAGATCAACGGAGAACTCACTACGAGCAGTACTTC
TRBV12-3/TRBV12-4	NA	TRBJ2-3	NA	CASSLGAGGFSTDTQYF	TGTGCCAGCAGTTTAGGCGCTGGCGGATTTAGCACAGATACGCAGTATTTT
TRBV25-1	TRBD1	TRBJ2-7	NA	CASGGTGVHEQYF	TGTGCCAGCGGGGGGACAGGGGTCCACGAGCAGTACTTC
TRBV12-3/TRBV12-4	NA	TRBJ2-7	NA	CASRRQVYEQYF	TGTGCCAGCAGGAGACAGGTTTACGAGCAGTACTTC
TRBV10-3	TRBD2	TRBJ2-1	NA	CAISDPGAGGKFEQFF	TGTGCCATCAGTGACCCCGGGGCGGGAGGGAAGTTTGAGCAGTTCTTC
TRBV6-5	NA	TRBJ2-7	few	CASSYSAESYEQYF	TGTGCCAGCAGTTACTCAGCGGAGTCATACGAGCAGTACTTC
TRBV25-1	TRBD1	TRBJ2-1	NA	CASSGFGTGDFNEQFF	TGTGCCAGCAGTGGATTCGGGACAGGGGATTTCAATGAGCAGTTCTTC
TRBV27	NA	TRBJ2-7	few	CASSAGPASSYEQYF	TGTGCCAGCAGTGCGGGGCCGGCAAGTTCTTACGAGCAGTACTTC
TRBV11-2	TRBD2	TRBJ2-5	few	CASSSAGLEETQYF	TGTGCCAGCAGCTCAGCGGGACTGGAAGAGACCCAGTACTTC
TRBV7-2	NA	TRBJ2-2	few	CASSLAYLSGGGELFF	TGTGCCAGCAGCTTAGCGTACCTCAGTGGAGGCGGGGAGCTGTTTTTT
TRBV2	TRBD2	TRBJ2-7	few	CASTWTSAYEQYF	TGTGCCAGCACCTGGACTAGCGCCTACGAGCAGTACTTC
TRBV6-2/TRBV6-3	NA	TRBJ2-3	NA	CASSRGIETDTQYF	TGTGCCAGCAGCAGGGGAATAGAAACAGATACGCAGTATTTT